This TCR beta chain was sequenced for a study of T-cell memory formation after mild COVID-19 (dated by TCRdb to the early 2020s). For the wider study: TCR sequence clusters from the two donors were found to be largely donor specific. In a couple of donors, T-cell clones that expanded and contracted after mild COVID-19 were followed by sequencing TCRalpha and TCRbeta repertoires longitudinally. The cohort comprised two young, previously healthy adult volunteers, one female and one male. Beyond this particular receptor, the publication reports: The study covered only two mild cases, and larger cohorts including severe cases with pre-infection samples were considered necessary. Contracting CD4+ clones were located mainly in the CM and EM memory subsets, whereas CD8+ clones were found to be enriched in EMRA. SARS-CoV-2 specificity was not confirmed for the second-wave clones peaking on day 37. Balanced CD4/CD8 phenotypes were observed for clones contracting from day 15 to 85, whereas a bias towards CD4+ was observed for a second wave of clones expanding from day 15 to 37. Some responding clones were detected in pre-infection memory, which suggested that pre-existing cross-reactive memory T cells had joined the SARS-CoV-2 response.

PBMCs were isolated by Ficoll-Paque density gradient centrifugation. This clonotype turned up a few times. Its antigen specificity is not known. Base qualities are not provided; no much larger clone lies one nucleotide away. Sequencing relied on an Illumina NovaSeq 6000. TCRalpha and TCRbeta cDNA libraries were built by 5'RACE with constant-segment primers, adding sample barcodes and unique molecular identifiers. RNA was extracted from every sample with Trizol reagent. The libraries were amplified in two PCR steps, and the second step added a second sample barcode and Illumina TruSeq adapters. The libraries were sequenced on an Illumina NovaSeq using 2 x 150 bp paired-end reads. Per the authors' processing: With migec v1.2.7, reads were demultiplexed and then collapsed into UMI-guided consensus sequences. Using mixcr v2.1.11, the UMI consensuses were aligned to TRA and TRB V and J templates and assembled into clonotypes. A clonotype was counted as expanded or contracted only if both edgeR and NoisET called the change significant, with noise models trained on biological replicates. For edgeR calls, the thresholds were a false discovery rate-adjusted p below 0.01 and a log2 fold-change of 1. As an exploratory analysis of dynamics, max-normalized trajectories of the 1000 most abundant clonotypes were examined with PCA combined with hierarchical clustering. Separately sequenced CD4+ and CD8+ repertoires were used to assign the CD4 or CD8 phenotype of responding clones. TCRdb reprocessed the public reads (quality trimming at Q25 with fastp, clone calling with MiXCR) and kept in-frame beta chains. Each CDR3 protein appears once, grouped with its most common genes and DNA. The V and J calls come from TCRdb's annotation, not from the publication. Recorded for this sample are about 350,000 distinct CDR3 sequences; roughly 13% of them occurred a single time. The top ten clones comprise about a fifth of the sample.

The germline V gene sets CDR1 to ENHRY and CDR2 to SYGVKD. CDR3 length: 12 amino acids, cysteine to phenylalanine. The sequence is cut down to CDR3 DNA, 36 bases in frame from base 1. V and J lose 7 bases and 10 bases, and a span of 14 bases separates them. The sequenced sample consisted of PBMCs or a T cell subset sorted from them (not recorded which). The origin of this receptor is a man between 18 and 35 years old who had mild COVID-19 (a few samples of this study predate the infection). The sample titles of this study are shuffled in the database, so cell type and time point are left out; the donor was told from shared clones. The chain links TRBV10-3 with TRBJ1-5; the D gene lacks a confident call. The CDR3 region has the sequence CAIKELEGPQHF. The nucleotide sequence is given as TGTGCCATCAAGGAGTTGGAGGGACCCCAGCATTTT.